In this sample, the clone carrying this T cell receptor (beta chain) turned up many times. The data belong to a study of T cells after yellow fever vaccination. Study-wide background: Those fractions that held only low numbers of cells were prepared using the SMART-Seq v4 Ultra Low Input RNA kit.

Germline-derived CDR1 and CDR2 are SGHRS and YFSETQ. Trimming took 4 bases from V and 4 from J, leaving 12 bases between them. The CDR3 has 13 residues. TCRdb redid the calling of the 5' RACE reads with MiXCR, one entry per CDR3 protein. The repertoire has fewer than 150,000 distinct CDR3 sequences, about 7.8% of them found once; the top ten carry roughly 3%. Here the sequenced sample was CD4+ T cells sorted from PBMCs, taken roughly 45 days after the first yellow fever vaccination. V and J are TRBV5-1 and TRBJ2-7; D gene uncertain. The source of this sequence is a man aged 18 to 35 who received the YFV17D yellow fever vaccine. CDR3 loop: CASSLHDPYEQYF. Here the CDR3 DNA reads TGCGCCAGCAGCCTTCACGACCCATACGAGCAGTACTTC. Complete variable domain (other parts from reference TRBV5-1 and TRBJ2-7): KAGVTQTPRYLIKTRGQQVTLSCSPISGHRSVSWYQQTPGQGLQFLFEYFSETQRNKGNFPGRFSGRQFSNSRSEMNVSTLELGDSALYLCASSLHDPYEQYFGPGTRLTVT.